This T cell receptor beta chain originates from a study of blood T cell repertoires in COVID-19. CDR3 size: 15 residues. Trimming removed 1 base at V and 8 bases at J, with 16 bases between. Germline V gene sequence: CDR1 KGHDR, CDR2 SFDVKD. Recruits, aged about 18 to 95 years, lived in 24 US areas. Categorization into cohorts depended on clinical history that participants reported. The repertoire was sequenced with immunoSEQ multiplex PCR; TCRdb's copy has only in-frame clones and lacks some. The data show about 320,000 clones, roughly 89% seen once. The clonotype originates from a man aged 60 to 75 who had recovered from COVID-19. J is TRBJ1-2 and V is TRBV24-1; D ambiguous. The specimen was PBMCs or T cells enriched from blood (not recorded which). In DNA, the CDR3 is TGTGCCACCAGTGATTTAACTGCCCCACGAGAGGGCTACACCTTC. It yields the protein CATSDLTAPREGYTF.